The sequence of this T cell receptor beta chain was determined in a study of blood T cell repertoires in COVID-19. Across the study: Whether acute or convalescent, the COVID-19 samples came from the United States, Italy and Spain. In each case, the material was cDNA or gDNA derived from T cells, B-cell-depleted T cells, or PBMCs.

Original methodology: Quantification of nucleated cells was approximated via reference gene primer amplification. Repertoires were generated with immunoSEQ multiplex PCR, while TCRdb's copy carries only in-frame clones and drops some. V, J and clone size were drawn from that table, and D and trimming were deduced from the DNA. The table records 410,000 or so clones, about 88% of them present only once. Seattle cases were enrolled at active infection and followed longitudinally. This clone was seen once. The material sequenced was peripheral blood. The TCR comes from a woman aged 40 to 49 with COVID-19, enrolled during active disease.

CDR3: CASSEGRGRQPQHF. The CDR3 DNA reads as TGTGCCAGCAGTGAAGGCAGGGGGCGTCAGCCCCAGCATTTT. This chain links TRBV6-1 with TRBJ1-5, with TRBD1 identical over 8 bases. Trimming at V came to 1 base and at J to 6 bases, leaving 2 bases not matched to a gene. Germline V CDR1 and CDR2: MNHNS, SASEGT. The CDR3 has 14 amino acids.